The 17 T cell receptor beta chains presented below share a single source sample, sequenced in a study of neurological immune-mediated disorders. From the 5' RACE reads, TCRdb called clonotypes with MiXCR, one entry per CDR3 protein. The sample includes tens of thousands of distinct CDR3 sequences, roughly 3.2% of them seen just once. Sequenced sample: PBMCs. The source of these receptors is a woman between 45 and 65 years old with multiple sclerosis.

The sample holds a few counts of this clonotype. The V gene is TRBV7-9, the J gene TRBJ1-2; D possibly corresponds to TRBD1 (5 bases). This CDR3 is 12 amino acids long. The V gene lost 1 base and the J gene lost 13 bases, with 13 bases spanning the gap. Germline V gives CDR1 SEHNR, CDR2 FQNEAQ (reference sequence). The CDR3 sequence: CASSLDERGSTF. The CDR3 region has the DNA TGTGCCAGCAGCTTAGATGAAAGGGGATCCACCTTC.

In this sample, this clonotype turned up many times. This chain joins TRBV10-3 and TRBJ1-1; D unclear. Deletions cut 2 bases from V and 3 bases from J, with 1 base between. CDR1 ENHRY and CDR2 SYGVKD come from the germline V gene. The CDR3 covers 11 residues. The CDR3 DNA reads TGTGCCATCAGTGAGGACACTGAAGCTTTCTTT. Its translation: CAISEDTEAFF.

This clonotype was detected many times. The conserved phenylalanine or tryptophan is not found at the CDR3 terminus, so this likely reflects a read error. Because the CDR3's place on the DNA is in doubt, the DNA is left out and the CDR3 is given as listed by TCRdb. The V call is TRBV5-1, the J call TRBJ1-1; the DNA was not compared with TRBD1, the D call given in the table. The germline gives CDR1 SGHRS, CDR2 YFSETQ. The length of the CDR3 is 11 amino acids, counting both ends. The chain's CDR3 is CASSLARGQED.

This clonotype was seen ten or more times. The chain employs TRBV3-1 and TRBJ2-4; no definite D call. CDR3 length: 17 residues. Germline values: CDR1 LGHDT, CDR2 YNNKEL (reference sequence). Trimming stripped 4 bases from V and 2 bases from J, with 18 bases between. CDR3 protein: CASSLSGLKSSKNIQYF. The CDR3 coding sequence is TGTGCCAGCAGCCTTTCGGGCCTTAAGTCGTCCAAAAACATTCAGTACTTC.

This clonotype was observed at least ten times. V usage is TRBV7-2 and J usage is TRBJ2-1; D is possibly TRBD2 (5 bases). This CDR3 spans 12 amino acids. Germline lookup yields CDR1 SGHTA and CDR2 FQGNSA. V was clipped by 7 bases and J by 9 bases, with 13 bases between them. As DNA, the CDR3 is TGTGCCAGCAAGTCTATCGAGGGTGAGCAGTTCTTC. Protein sequence: CASKSIEGEQFF.

This clonotype was recorded many times. The rearrangement links TRBV6-5 to TRBJ1-6, with 9 nucleotides matching TRBD1. The CDR3 extends over 14 amino acids. The V gene's germline CDR1 is MNHEY and CDR2 SVGAGI. V lost 6 bases and J lost 5; bases outside the gene matches: 2. The CDR3 sequence: CASRGQGNNSPLHF. In nucleotides, the CDR3 is TGTGCCAGCAGGGGACAGGGAAATAATTCACCCCTCCACTTT.

This clonotype was counted many times. This chain uses TRBV5-1 with TRBJ2-1; D may be TRBD1 (6 bases). V dropped 2 bases and J dropped 3 bases, with 18 bases sitting between them. The CDR3 loop spans 17 amino acids. Germline CDR1 reads SGHRS; CDR2 reads YFSETQ. The CDR3 sequence is CASSFSRDNLNYNEQFF. As DNA, the CDR3 is TGCGCCAGCAGCTTTAGCCGGGACAACTTAAACTACAATGAGCAGTTCTTC.

The rearrangement uses TRBV20-1 and TRBJ2-7; D is unresolved. CDR1 and CDR2 from the germline V gene are DFQATT and SNEGSKA (reference sequence). The CDR3 covers 15 residues. V was trimmed by 6 bases and J by 0 bases, leaving 18 bases between them. CDR3 coding DNA: TGCAGTGCGGCTGATCCCTCGGGCCGCTCCTACGAGCAGTACTTC. This codes for CSAADPSGRSYEQYF.

The sample holds many counts of this clonotype. For the CDR3, the DNA is TGTGCCAGCAGCTGGAGGGGTTGGGAGACCCAGTACTTC. This codes for CASSWRGWETQYF. This chain links TRBV11-2 with TRBJ2-5; D possibly corresponds to TRBD2 (6 bases). Germline values: CDR1 SGHAT, CDR2 FQNNGV. The CDR3 length is 13 residues. V was cut by 4 bases and J by 5 bases, with 11 bases left in between.

Many counts were recorded for this clonotype. The V and J genes are TRBV5-5 and TRBJ2-3; TRBD2 matches 12 bases. V lost 4 bases, J lost 4 bases, and 16 bases stayed unmatched. Germline CDR1 and CDR2: SGHKS and YYEKEE (reference sequence). CDR3 size: 19 residues. CDR3: CASSPRPSSSGGAPDTQYF. The CDR3 DNA reads TGTGCCAGCAGCCCGCGACCTTCGTCTAGCGGGGGGGCTCCAGATACGCAGTATTTT.

This clonotype was counted at least ten times. J is TRBJ2-6 and V is TRBV15; D not certain. The CDR3 consists of 16 residues. CDR1 is LNHNV, CDR2 YYDKDF, per germline (reference sequence). V was clipped by 1 base and J by 0 bases, with 7 bases between them. The CDR3 region is CATSRARASGANVLTF. The CDR3 bases are TGTGCCACCAGCAGAGCTCGGGCCTCTGGGGCCAACGTCCTGACTTTC.

The rearrangement links TRBV21-1 to TRBJ2-5; TRBD2 is taken as the D call from the table, unchecked against the DNA. TRBV21-1 is a listed pseudogene. CDR3 length equals 15 residues. The CDR3 region has the DNA TGTGCCAGCAAATCGGAGCGGGGGGGGCAAGAGACCCAGTACTTC. It specifies CASKSERGGQETQYF.

This clonotype was seen many times. V and J are TRBV20-1 and TRBJ1-1; D not certain. The V end lost 2 bases, the J end lost 1 base, and 14 bases lay between the germline ends. Germline assignment: CDR1 DFQATT and CDR2 SNEGSKA (reference sequence). This CDR3 comprises 15 residues. CDR3 region: CSARPTRAPNTEAFF. For the CDR3, the DNA is TGCAGTGCTAGACCTACCCGGGCCCCGAACACTGAAGCTTTCTTT.

The table lists this clonotype with many counts. V is TRBV5-1 and J is TRBJ2-2; 8 bases are shared with TRBD1. The V segment lost 5 bases and the J segment 0 bases; nucleotides outside the gene matches: 3. Germline CDR1 SGHRS, CDR2 YFSETQ. The CDR3 is made up of 15 amino acids. CDR3 region: CASRIQGANTGELFF. CDR3 in DNA: TGCGCCAGCAGGATACAGGGGGCGAACACCGGGGAGCTGTTTTTT.

Note on this clonotype: Since a much larger clone is just one base distant, this may be a read error. The J gene is TRBJ1-2, the V gene TRBV20-1; D uncertain. The V end lost 0 bases, the J end lost 8 bases, and 13 bases lay between the germline ends. CDR1 is DFQATT and CDR2 is SNEGSKA in the germline V gene (reference sequence). The length of the CDR3 is 13 residues. CDR3 in DNA: TGCAGTGCTAGAGATTACCACCGGGTGGGCTACACCTTC. Its protein product is CSARDYHRVGYTF.

This clonotype was observed at least ten times. The chain has TRBV20-1 and TRBJ2-7; D not certain. The CDR3 covers 11 residues. V was pared by 1 base and J by 0 bases, with 1 base between. The germline gives CDR1 DFQATT, CDR2 SNEGSKA (reference sequence). CDR3: CSARVSYEQYF. The CDR3 region has the DNA TGCAGTGCTAGAGTCTCCTACGAGCAGTACTTC.

This clonotype was seen at least ten times. The V gene is TRBV12-3 or TRBV12-4, the J gene TRBJ2-3, with 10 bases matching TRBD2. V gave up 8 bases and J gave up 5 bases; unmatched junction bases: 7. There are 14 residues in the CDR3. The CDR3 bases are TGTGCCAGCGCAACCAGCGGGGGGGAAGATACGCAGTATTTT. Translation: CASATSGGEDTQYF.